This T cell receptor beta chain comes out of a study of T cell changes during pregnancy in multiple sclerosis. This clone was seen a handful of times. Libraries were prepared by immunoSEQ multiplex PCR; TCRdb keeps only in-frame clonotypes and omits some of them. The sample carries under 50,000 clones, roughly nine tenths recorded once. V trimming: 1 base; J trimming: 6 bases; junction bases outside the gene matches: 6. The germline gives CDR1 LGHNA, CDR2 YNFKEQ. The CDR3 is 16 amino acids. This specimen consisted of CD4+ T cells from peripheral blood mononuclear cells, obtained after pregnancy. The V call is TRBV4-2, the J call TRBJ2-2; 9 bases are a match to TRBD2. This receptor was obtained from a female donor with multiple sclerosis, enrolled in a pregnancy study. The CDR3 is CASSQASGVGAGELFF. The CDR3 bases are TGTGCCAGCAGCCAAGCTAGCGGGGTGGGGGCCGGGGAGCTGTTTTTT.